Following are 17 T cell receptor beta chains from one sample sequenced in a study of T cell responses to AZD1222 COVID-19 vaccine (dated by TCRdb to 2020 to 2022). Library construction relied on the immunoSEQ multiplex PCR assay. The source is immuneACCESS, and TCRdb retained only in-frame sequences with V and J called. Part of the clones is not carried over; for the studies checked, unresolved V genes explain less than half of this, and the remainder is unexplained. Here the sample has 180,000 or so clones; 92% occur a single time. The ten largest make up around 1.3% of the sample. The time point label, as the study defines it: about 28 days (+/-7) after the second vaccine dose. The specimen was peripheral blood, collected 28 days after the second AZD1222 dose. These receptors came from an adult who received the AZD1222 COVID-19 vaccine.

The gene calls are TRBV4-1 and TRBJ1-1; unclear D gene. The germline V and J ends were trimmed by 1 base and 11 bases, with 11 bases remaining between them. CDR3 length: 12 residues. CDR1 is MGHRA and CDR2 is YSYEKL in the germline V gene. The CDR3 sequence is CASSQVGIGAFF. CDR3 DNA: TGCGCCAGCAGCCAAGTAGGGATCGGGGCTTTCTTT.

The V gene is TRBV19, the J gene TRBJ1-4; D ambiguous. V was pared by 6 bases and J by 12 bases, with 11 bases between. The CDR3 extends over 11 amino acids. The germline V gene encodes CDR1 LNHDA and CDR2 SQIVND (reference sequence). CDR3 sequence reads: CASSGPGELFF. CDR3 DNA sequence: TGTGCCAGTAGCGGACCCGGCGAACTGTTTTTT. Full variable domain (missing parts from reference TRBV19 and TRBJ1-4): DGGITQSPKYLFRKEGQNVTLSCEQNLNHDAMYWYRQDPGQGLRLIYYSQIVNDFQKGDIAEGYSVSREKKESFPLTVTSAQKNPTAFYLCASSGPGELFFGSGTQLSVL.

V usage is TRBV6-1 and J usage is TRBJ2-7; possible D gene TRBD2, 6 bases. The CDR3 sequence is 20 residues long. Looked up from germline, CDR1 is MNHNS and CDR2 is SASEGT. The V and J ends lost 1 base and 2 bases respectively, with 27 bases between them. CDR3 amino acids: CASSEGAGRTHRSGTYEQYF. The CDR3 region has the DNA TGTGCCAGCAGTGAAGGCGCCGGGAGAACCCACAGGTCAGGCACCTACGAGCAGTACTTC.

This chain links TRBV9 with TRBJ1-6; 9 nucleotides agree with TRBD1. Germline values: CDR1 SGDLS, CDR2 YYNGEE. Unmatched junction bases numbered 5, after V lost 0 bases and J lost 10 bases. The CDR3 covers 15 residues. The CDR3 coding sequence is TGTGCCAGCAGCGTAGGGGACAGGGATTCGTCACCCCTCCACTTT. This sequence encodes CASSVGDRDSSPLHF.

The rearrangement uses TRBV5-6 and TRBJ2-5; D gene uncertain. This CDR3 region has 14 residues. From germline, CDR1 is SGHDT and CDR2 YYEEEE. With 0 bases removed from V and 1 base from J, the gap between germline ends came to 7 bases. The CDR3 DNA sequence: TGTGCCAGCAGCTTGGTGGGGTTCCAAGAGACCCAGTACTTC. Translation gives CASSLVGFQETQYF.

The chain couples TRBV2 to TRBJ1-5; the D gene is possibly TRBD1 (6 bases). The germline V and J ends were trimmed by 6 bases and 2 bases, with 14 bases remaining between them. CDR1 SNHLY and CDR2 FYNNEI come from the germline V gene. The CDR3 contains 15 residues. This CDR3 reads CASRGTNRGNQPQHF. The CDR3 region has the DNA TGTGCCAGCAGGGGAACCAACAGGGGCAATCAGCCCCAGCATTTT.

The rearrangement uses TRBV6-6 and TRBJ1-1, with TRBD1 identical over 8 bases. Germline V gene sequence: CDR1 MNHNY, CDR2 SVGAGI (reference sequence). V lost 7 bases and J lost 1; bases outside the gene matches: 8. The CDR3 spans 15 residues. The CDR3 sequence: CASKDRGQENTEAFF. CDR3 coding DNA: TGTGCCAGCAAAGACAGGGGACAAGAGAACACTGAAGCTTTCTTT.

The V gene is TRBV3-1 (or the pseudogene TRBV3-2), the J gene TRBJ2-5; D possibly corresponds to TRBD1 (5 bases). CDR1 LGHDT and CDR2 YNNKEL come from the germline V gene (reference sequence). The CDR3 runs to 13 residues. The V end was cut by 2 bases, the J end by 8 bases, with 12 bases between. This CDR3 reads CASSQLGLDTQYF. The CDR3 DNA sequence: TGTGCCAGCAGCCAATTGGGGCTTGACACCCAGTACTTC.

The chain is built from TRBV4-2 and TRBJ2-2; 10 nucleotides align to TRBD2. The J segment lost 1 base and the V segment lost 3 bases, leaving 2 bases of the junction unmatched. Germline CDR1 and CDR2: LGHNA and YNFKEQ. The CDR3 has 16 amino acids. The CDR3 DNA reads TGTGCCAGCAGCCACGTAGCGGGAGGGAACACCGGGGAGCTGTTTTTT. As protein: CASSHVAGGNTGELFF.

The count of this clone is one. DNA for the CDR3: TGTGCCAGCACCTCGGTGGCGGGGGGAAACTATGGCTACACCTTC. Translated, it gives CASTSVAGGNYGYTF. The rearrangement joins TRBV11-2 to TRBJ1-2; D is perhaps TRBD1 (5 bases). Looked up from germline, CDR1 is SGHAT and CDR2 is FQNNGV. V was shortened by 7 bases and J by 2 bases, with 17 bases between the two germline ends. CDR3 size: 15 residues.

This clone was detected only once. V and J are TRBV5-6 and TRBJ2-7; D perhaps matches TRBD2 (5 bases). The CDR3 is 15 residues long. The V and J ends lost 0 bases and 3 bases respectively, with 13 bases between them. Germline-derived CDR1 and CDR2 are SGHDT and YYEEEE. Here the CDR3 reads CASSLAGLANYEQYF. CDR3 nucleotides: TGTGCCAGCAGCTTGGCCGGACTCGCAAACTACGAGCAGTACTTC.

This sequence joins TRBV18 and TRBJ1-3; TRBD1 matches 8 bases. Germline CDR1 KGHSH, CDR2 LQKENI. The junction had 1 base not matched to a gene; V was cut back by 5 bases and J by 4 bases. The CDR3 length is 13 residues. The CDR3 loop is CASSWDRGNTIYF. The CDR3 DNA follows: TGTGCCAGCTCATGGGACAGGGGAAACACCATATATTTT.

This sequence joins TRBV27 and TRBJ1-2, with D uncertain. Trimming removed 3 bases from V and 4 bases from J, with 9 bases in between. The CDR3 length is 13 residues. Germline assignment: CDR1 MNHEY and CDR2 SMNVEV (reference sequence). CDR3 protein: CASSLNGVYGYTF. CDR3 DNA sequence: TGTGCCAGCAGTTTGAATGGGGTCTATGGCTACACCTTC.

The CDR3 DNA reads as TGTGCCAGCAGCGTAGTGAAGAACACTGAAGCTTTCTTT. Its protein is CASSVVKNTEAFF. The V and J genes are TRBV11-1 and TRBJ1-1; D is undetermined. Trimming shortened V by 5 bases and J by 1 base, and 8 bases separated the two germline ends. Germline assignment: CDR1 SGHAT and CDR2 FQDESV (reference sequence). This CDR3 has 13 residues.

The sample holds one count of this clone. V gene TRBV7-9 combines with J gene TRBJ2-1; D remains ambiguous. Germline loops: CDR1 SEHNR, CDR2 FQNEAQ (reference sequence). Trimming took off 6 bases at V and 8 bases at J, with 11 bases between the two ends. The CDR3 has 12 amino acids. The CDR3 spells CASSWALDEQFF. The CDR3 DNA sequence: TGTGCCAGCAGTTGGGCCCTAGATGAGCAGTTCTTC.

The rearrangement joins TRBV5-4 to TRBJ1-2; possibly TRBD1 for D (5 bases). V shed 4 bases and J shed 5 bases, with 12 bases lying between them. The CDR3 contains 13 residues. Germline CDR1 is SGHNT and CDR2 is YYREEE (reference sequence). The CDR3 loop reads CASSQDSGYGYTF. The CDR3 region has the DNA TGTGCCAGCAGCCAGGACTCAGGGTATGGCTACACCTTC.

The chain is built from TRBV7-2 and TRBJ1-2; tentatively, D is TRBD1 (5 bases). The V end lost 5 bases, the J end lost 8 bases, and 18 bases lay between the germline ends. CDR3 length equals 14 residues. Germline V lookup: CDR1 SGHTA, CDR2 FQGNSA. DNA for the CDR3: TGTGCCAGCAGCCTCGGGACGGGTCTGAGAGGCTACACCTTC. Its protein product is CASSLGTGLRGYTF. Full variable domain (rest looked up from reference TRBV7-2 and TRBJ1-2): GAGVSQSPSNKVTEKGKDVELRCDPISGHTALYWYRQSLGQGLEFLIYFQGNSAPDKSGLPSDRFSAERTGGSVSTLTIQRTQQEDSAVYLCASSLGTGLRGYTFGSGTRLTVV.